Included here is one T cell receptor (beta chain) sequence, with context. The ends lost 1 base at V and 2 bases at J; junction bases unmatched: 1. The CDR3 consists of 16 residues. Germline CDR1 and CDR2: SGHTA and FQGNSA. The repertoire was sequenced with immunoSEQ multiplex PCR; TCRdb's copy has only in-frame clones and lacks some. The sample lists about 42,000 clones, over 85% occurring once. The sample is drawn from a study of blood T cell repertoires in COVID-19. The sample was peripheral blood. This TCR was recovered from a man between 65 and 85 years old with active COVID-19. The chain carries TRBV7-2 and TRBJ2-1; 11 bases match TRBD2. Here the CDR3 reads CASSLGLAGPYNEQFF. CDR3 coding DNA: TGTGCCAGCAGCTTAGGACTAGCGGGACCCTACAATGAGCAGTTCTTC. The full variable domain, in which reference TRBV7-2 and TRBJ2-1 provide the parts outside the CDR3, is GAGVSQSPSNKVTEKGKDVELRCDPISGHTALYWYRQSLGQGLEFLIYFQGNSAPDKSGLPSDRFSAERTGGSVSTLTIQRTQQEDSAVYLCASSLGLAGPYNEQFFGPGTRLTVL.